This T cell receptor beta chain was identified in a study of cytomegalovirus exposure and HLA in healthy donors. Study-level background: Earlier, fewer than 140 million unique TCR beta sequences were recovered from approximately 200 million T cells by an analysis. Study-wide results and caveats: It was likely that a cluster of highly shared sequence variants was a sequencing artifact. For most subjects, TCR beta sequences were reported to predict HLA-A and HLA-B alleles with accuracy.

Remarks on this clone: Antigen unknown.

Both 60 Vbeta primers and 13 Jbeta primers went into the PCR. Original handling: Counted up in a later analysis, unique TCR beta chains came to some 82 million, with around 10 million shared. TCRdb's table, derived via immunoSEQ multiplex PCR, lists solely in-frame clones and lacks some. V and J calls and clone size are those listed in that table; D and trimming were worked out from the DNA. The sample lists over 55,000 clones; 80% were seen once. J was trimmed by 4 bases and V by 3 bases; bases with no gene match: 10. The CDR3 has 16 residues. Germline CDR1 reads MDHEN; CDR2 reads SYDVKM. This sequence joins TRBV28 and TRBJ2-3; TRBD2 matches 7 bases. Input material: PBMCs. This clonotype was sampled from a woman in her twenties or thirties in good health and CMV-seronegative. The CDR3 spells CASSFGEAGYADTQYF. In DNA, the CDR3 is TGTGCCAGCAGTTTCGGGGAAGCGGGGTATGCAGATACGCAGTATTTT.